These T cell receptor beta chains were read from a single sample in a study of cytomegalovirus exposure and HLA in healthy donors. The data were produced by immunoSEQ multiplex PCR, yet TCRdb's version contains in-frame clones alone and is incomplete. The sample has 90,000 to 120,000 clones, 65% to 80% seen once. Material: PBMCs. Source of these receptors: a male donor in good health and CMV-seronegative. The CDR3 runs from the conserved cysteine through the conserved F or W. The order of the fields is clone size, D gene, V gene, J gene, CDR3 protein, CDR3 DNA. The D gene is left open where the match is weak. Expanded clones are given a class, and other clones once, few, many or no size at all.

abundance: -
d_gene: -
v_gene: TRBV27
j_gene: TRBJ2-6
CDR3aa: CASSSASVSGANVLTF
CDR3nt: TGTGCCAGCAGTTCGGCTAGCGTCTCTGGGGCCAACGTCCTGACTTTC

abundance: -
d_gene: TRBD1
v_gene: TRBV19
j_gene: TRBJ2-7
CDR3aa: CASSPSSTGGSEQYF
CDR3nt: TGTGCCAGTAGTCCCAGCTCTACAGGGGGCTCCGAGCAGTACTTC

abundance: -
d_gene: -
v_gene: TRBV5-1
j_gene: TRBJ2-7
CDR3aa: CASSWRDGGPYEQYF
CDR3nt: TGCGCCAGCAGCTGGAGGGACGGCGGACCCTACGAGCAGTACTTC

abundance: -
d_gene: TRBD2
v_gene: TRBV4-2
j_gene: TRBJ2-7
CDR3aa: CASRQGLAGLSYEQYF
CDR3nt: TGTGCCAGCAGACAAGGCCTAGCGGGTCTCTCCTACGAGCAGTACTTC

abundance: -
d_gene: -
v_gene: TRBV5-4
j_gene: TRBJ1-6
CDR3aa: CASSSPGTHSPLHF
CDR3nt: TGTGCCAGCAGCTCACCGGGAACCCATTCACCCCTCCACTTT

abundance: -
d_gene: -
v_gene: TRBV18
j_gene: TRBJ1-1
CDR3aa: CASSPRTEAFF
CDR3nt: TGTGCCAGCTCACCTCGTACTGAAGCTTTCTTT

abundance: -
d_gene: TRBD1
v_gene: TRBV28
j_gene: TRBJ2-7
CDR3aa: CASKGTGYYEQYF
CDR3nt: TGTGCCAGCAAAGGGACAGGGTATTACGAGCAGTACTTC

abundance: once
d_gene: TRBD2
v_gene: TRBV19
j_gene: TRBJ2-5
CDR3aa: CASSIPGLAFHGPRETQYF
CDR3nt: TGTGCCAGTAGTATCCCTGGACTAGCGTTTCACGGGCCCCGGGAGACCCAGTACTTC

abundance: few
d_gene: -
v_gene: TRBV10-1
j_gene: TRBJ2-3
CDR3aa: CASGNTDTQYF
CDR3nt: TGCGCCAGCGGCAACACAGATACGCAGTATTTT

abundance: -
d_gene: TRBD2
v_gene: TRBV30
j_gene: TRBJ2-7
CDR3aa: CAWGLGAGGAYEQYF
CDR3nt: TGTGCCTGGGGTCTAGGCGCGGGAGGGGCCTACGAGCAGTACTTC

abundance: -
d_gene: TRBD2
v_gene: TRBV6-1
j_gene: TRBJ2-7
CDR3aa: CASSERGLAGGEQYF
CDR3nt: TGTGCCAGCAGTGAGAGAGGACTAGCGGGAGGCGAGCAGTACTTC

abundance: -
d_gene: TRBD1
v_gene: TRBV5-4
j_gene: TRBJ2-6
CDR3aa: CASSPGWGQGASGANVLTF
CDR3nt: TGTGCCAGCAGCCCCGGTTGGGGACAGGGGGCGTCTGGGGCCAACGTCCTGACTTTC

abundance: -
d_gene: TRBD2
v_gene: TRBV19
j_gene: TRBJ2-1
CDR3aa: CASSIDQREDRNNEQFF
CDR3nt: TGTGCCAGTAGTATAGATCAGCGGGAGGATCGGAACAATGAGCAGTTCTTC

abundance: few
d_gene: -
v_gene: TRBV27
j_gene: TRBJ2-1
CDR3aa: CASSASWAPMDEQFF
CDR3nt: TGTGCCAGCAGTGCCTCCTGGGCCCCCATGGATGAGCAGTTCTTC